This section outlines one T cell receptor (beta chain) sequence together with its context. Its antigen is currently unknown. This specimen belongs to a study of OX40 agonist ivuxolimab in advanced cancers. Germline V gives CDR1 SGHTA, CDR2 FQGTGA. Between the trimmed V and J ends, which lost 2 bases and 8 bases, there was a span of 12 bases. This CDR3 contains 13 residues. Study outcomes and limitations: Individuals who were partial responders at 0.1-3.0 mg/kg had clonal expansion that ranked among the lowest.

Clones were sequenced by immunoSEQ multiplex PCR, and TCRdb holds only the in-frame ones, with some missing. The table lists 90,000 to 100,000 clones, 75% to 90% of them singletons. This sequence originates from an adult with an advanced solid tumor such as melanoma, head and neck, liver or kidney cancer. The sample was CD4+ or CD8+ T cells sorted from blood, taken in a trial of the OX40 agonist ivuxolimab. The chain links TRBV7-3 to TRBJ1-2, with a tentative D call TRBD1 (5 bases). CDR3: CASSLDGTKGYTF. DNA of the CDR3: TGTGCCAGCAGCTTAGACGGGACGAAGGGCTACACCTTC.